Below are 22 T cell receptor beta chains sequenced from a single sample in a study of monozygotic twins with inflammatory bowel disease. TCRdb reprocessed the 5' RACE reads, with one entry per CDR3 protein and no DNA. The sample has some 100,000 distinct CDR3 sequences. The specimen sequenced was blood. All receptors come from a human donor with ulcerative colitis or Crohn's disease, or a healthy co-twin of an affected twin (not recorded which).

The rearrangement joins TRBV7-3 to TRBJ2-3. There are 14 residues in the CDR3. Germline values: CDR1 SGHTA, CDR2 FQGTGA. The CDR3 is CASSQGVAEDTQYF. Full variable domain (rest looked up from reference TRBV7-3 and TRBJ2-3): GAGVSQTPSNKVTEKGKYVELRCDPISGHTALYWYRQSLGQGPEFLIYFQGTGAADDSGLPNDRFFAVRPEGSVSTLKIQRTERGDSAVYLCASSQGVAEDTQYFGPGTRLTVL.

The rearrangement links TRBV12-3 or TRBV12-4 to TRBJ2-4; TCRdb's D call, TRBD1, is unchecked because there is no DNA. The CDR3 is 14 amino acids. CDR3 in amino acids: CASSLGQGKNIQYF.

The rearrangement uses TRBV12-3 or TRBV12-4 and TRBJ2-2; TCRdb lists TRBD1, though no DNA is available to test this call. This CDR3 comprises 15 residues. CDR3 protein: CASSKGTGNTGELFF.

J is TRBJ1-5 and V is TRBV7-2; TCRdb's assignment of TRBD1 cannot be checked, as there is no DNA. Germline V gives CDR1 SGHTA, CDR2 FQGNSA. This CDR3 has 13 amino acids. This CDR3 is CASSFGTNQPQHF.

This chain joins TRBV19 and TRBJ1-1; TCRdb indicates TRBD1, and absent DNA this call remains unverified. This CDR3 comprises 14 residues. Germline V gene sequence: CDR1 LNHDA, CDR2 SQIVND (reference sequence). The CDR3 sequence: CASSILEGGTEAFF.

The J gene is TRBJ2-7, the V gene TRBV3-1; there is no DNA to check the TCRdb D call of TRBD1. The germline V gene encodes CDR1 LGHDT and CDR2 YNNKEL (reference sequence). This CDR3 is built from 15 residues. The CDR3: CASSPGDGRLAEQYF.

The chain is built from TRBV20-1 and TRBJ1-3; with no DNA, the TCRdb D assignment of TRBD1 cannot be verified. This CDR3 contains 17 residues. Germline V gene lookup returns CDR1 DFQATT and CDR2 SNEGSKA (reference sequence). The CDR3 loop reads CSASQEGDYYSGNTIYF.

The chain uses TRBV20-1 and TRBJ1-2; TCRdb selects TRBD1, and the lack of DNA leaves this call unchecked. The CDR3 is 13 amino acids. Germline CDR1 DFQATT, CDR2 SNEGSKA (reference sequence). CDR3 sequence reads: CSASRGTGHGYTF.

The CDR3 reads CASSSVFLAGDVNEQFF. The rearrangement links TRBV6-5 to TRBJ2-1; TCRdb proposes TRBD2, but this gene call is untestable without DNA. CDR1 and CDR2 from the germline V gene are MNHEY and SVGAGI. This CDR3 region has 17 residues.

The chain has TRBV12-3 or TRBV12-4 and TRBJ1-1. The CDR3 totals 16 residues. CDR3 protein: CASSEIRLLRATEAFF.

The chain employs TRBV7-9 and TRBJ2-1; without DNA, the TCRdb call of TRBD1 cannot be checked. Germline loops: CDR1 SEHNR, CDR2 FQNEAQ (reference sequence). This CDR3 is built from 16 residues. The CDR3 spells CASSPPPGTGKDEQFF. Full variable domain (remainder filled in from reference TRBV7-9 and TRBJ2-1): DTGVSQNPRHKITKRGQNVTFRCDPISEHNRLYWYRQTLGQGPEFLTYFQNEAQLEKSRLLSDRFSAERPKGSFSTLEIQRTEQGDSAMYLCASSPPPGTGKDEQFFGPGTRLTVL.

The chain links TRBV12-3 or TRBV12-4 to TRBJ2-1. This CDR3 is built from 12 residues. The CDR3 protein is CASSQLVLVQFF.

The rearrangement uses TRBV20-1 and TRBJ1-1. The CDR3 consists of 16 residues. The germline CDR1 and CDR2 sequences are DFQATT and SNEGSKA (reference sequence). The CDR3 loop reads CSAREGFRGGNTEAFF.

J is TRBJ2-1 and V is TRBV15; TCRdb's D call of TRBD2 is untestable without DNA. This CDR3 has 16 residues. Germline V gene sequence: CDR1 LNHNV, CDR2 YYDKDF (reference sequence). The chain's CDR3 is CATSSPSGSSYNEQFF.

This chain uses TRBV6-1 with TRBJ2-5; the TCRdb call, TRBD1, lacks DNA for checking. The CDR3 runs 15 residues. Germline loops: CDR1 MNHNS, CDR2 SASEGT. The CDR3 is CASSTIRTDQETQYF.

The rearrangement joins TRBV20-1 to TRBJ2-4; TCRdb lists TRBD2, though no DNA is available to test this call. CDR3 length: 16 residues. Germline V CDR1 and CDR2: DFQATT, SNEGSKA (reference sequence). CDR3 protein: CSARRGLTPYKNMQYF.

The J gene is TRBJ2-2, the V gene TRBV28; lacking DNA, the TRBD1 call made by TCRdb goes unchecked. Germline V gene data show CDR1 as MDHEN and CDR2 as SYDVKM. The CDR3 consists of 14 residues. CDR3 sequence: CASSRTGDTGELFF. The full variable domain, in which reference TRBV28 and TRBJ2-2 provide the parts outside the CDR3, is DVKVTQSSRYLVKRTGEKVFLECVQDMDHENMFWYRQDPGLGLRLIYFSYDVKMKEKGDIPEGYSVSREKKERFSLILESASTNQTSMYLCASSRTGDTGELFFGEGSRLTVL.

The chain carries TRBV4-1 and TRBJ2-7; TCRdb calls TRBD2, which cannot be checked without DNA. Germline V gene data show CDR1 as MGHRA and CDR2 as YSYEKL. The CDR3 covers 16 residues. CDR3 region: CASSRGEGTTVGEQYF.

V usage is TRBV20-1 and J usage is TRBJ1-1. The CDR3 sequence is 12 residues long. Germline loops: CDR1 DFQATT, CDR2 SNEGSKA (reference sequence). CDR3 region: CSARQGGTEAFF.

V is TRBV12-3 or TRBV12-4 and J is TRBJ2-7; TCRdb designates TRBD1, a call that cannot be tested without DNA. The CDR3 spans 16 residues. This CDR3 is CASSQDRGKRRHEQYF.

This chain uses TRBV7-2 with TRBJ2-1; TCRdb lists TRBD1, though no DNA is available to test this call. CDR1 SGHTA and CDR2 FQGNSA come from the germline V gene. The CDR3 length is 13 residues. The CDR3 reads CASSLSGDQKQFF.

The V gene is TRBV12-3 or TRBV12-4, the J gene TRBJ1-6; TCRdb reports TRBD1, a call that lacks DNA to check it against. CDR3 length: 14 residues. Here the CDR3 reads CASSLTGGGSPLHF.